The sample holds many counts of the clone carrying this T cell receptor beta chain. Its antigen is not known. TCRdb reanalysed the reads using MiXCR and keeps one entry per CDR3 protein. The data contain fewer than 850,000 distinct CDR3 sequences, approximately 32% of them singletons. These data originate in a study of T cell repertoires in cytomegalovirus infection. Study at large: Well-studied HLA-B-restricted epitopes and recently identified HLA-C-restricted epitopes of CMV were both used in the study. Through public TCR beta signatures, both CMV infection and matching HLA type were indicated. The study, taken as a whole, reports: The study identified carriers of CMV plus the relevant HLA from cumulative public TCR beta family frequency.

The V gene lost 1 base and the J gene lost 4 bases, with 12 bases spanning the gap. From germline, CDR1 is MDHEN and CDR2 SYDVKM. The CDR3 length is 15 residues. The receptor was derived from a human donor in good health (CMV status not recorded). Some clones in this sample may be carry-over from other donors' samples. Sequencing was performed on cultured CD8+ T cells from PBMCs, taken from culture after CMV antigen stimulation. The chain combines TRBV28 with TRBJ2-3, with D possibly being TRBD1 (5 bases). CDR3 sequence (DNA): TGTGCCAGCAGTTTATACCAGGGTAGGCCAGATACGCAGTATTTT. Amino acid sequence: CASSLYQGRPDTQYF.